The 2 T cell receptor beta chains presented below share a single source sample, sequenced in a study of T cells in Graves' hyperthyroidism and ophthalmopathy. TCR beta CDR3 regions were amplified from RNA transcripts. The study used the HTBI primer set for a first-round RT-PCR of the TCR CDR3. One entry per CDR3 protein, called by TCRdb with MiXCR from the multiplex PCR reads. This sample has around 420,000 distinct CDR3 sequences, with 15% to 19% found just once. Sequenced: blood. Receptors originate from a woman aged 18-35 years with Graves' hyperthyroidism.

V and J are TRBV12-3 or TRBV12-4 and TRBJ1-1; D is perhaps TRBD1 (6 bases). V was pared by 6 bases and J by 4 bases, with 21 bases between. The CDR3 has 16 amino acids. Here the CDR3 reads CASRSTTGGLSTEAFF. In DNA, the CDR3 is TGTGCCAGCAGAAGCACGACTGGGGGGCTTTCCACTGAAGCTTTCTTT.

This clonotype came up many times. This chain links TRBV11-3 with TRBJ1-1; D is unclear. Per germline, CDR1 SGHNT and CDR2 YENEEA. This CDR3 spans 15 amino acids. V was cut by 5 bases and J by 1 base, with 14 bases left in between. DNA for the CDR3: TGTGCCAGCAGCCCTCCGGGGAGATGGAACACTGAAGCTTTCTTT. Protein product: CASSPPGRWNTEAFF. Combining the CDR3 with reference TRBV11-3 and TRBJ1-1 gives the whole variable domain EAGVVQSPRYKIIEKKQPVAFWCNPISGHNTLYWYLQNLGQGPELLIRYENEEAVDDSQLPKDRFSAERLKGVDSTLKIQPAELGDSAVYLCASSPPGRWNTEAFFGQGTRLTVV.